This T cell receptor (beta chain) was captured in a study of shared clonotypes between healthy human individuals. Only in-frame clones appear in the TCRdb table, and some are missing; sequencing was by immunoSEQ multiplex PCR. The table includes about 2.3 million clones, more than 80% detected once. V was clipped by 1 base and J by 2 bases, with 8 bases between them. The CDR3 sequence is 14 residues long. CDR1 and CDR2 (germline): MGHRA, YSYEKL. This clonotype originated in a man aged 18 to 35 in good health. Some clones in this sample may be carry-over from other donors' samples. The chain combines TRBV4-1 with TRBJ1-2; no firm D call. The source material was naive CD4+ T cells from PBMCs. Indicated subset: CD45RA+ positively selected. The DNA for the CDR3 is TGCGCCAGCAGCCAAGGGCCCCGGAACTATGGCTACACCTTC. It encodes CASSQGPRNYGYTF.